The T cell receptor (beta chain) described here comes from a study of Siglec-9 on CD8 T cells in melanoma. Whole-study results and caveats: An effector memory CD8+ subset marked by Siglec-9 reportedly appeared to gather in melanoma.

Of note for this clone: The antigen remains undetermined.

The germline V gene has CDR1 SGHVS and CDR2 FQNEAQ. Trimming took 1 base from V and 4 from J, leaving 8 bases between them. The CDR3 sequence is 14 residues long. Only in-frame clones appear in the TCRdb table, and some are missing; sequencing was by immunoSEQ multiplex PCR. Of about 33,000 clones listed, about 86% were seen once; the top ten hold under 2%. What was sequenced was Siglec-9- CD8+ T cells sorted from blood. The TCR was taken from a human donor in good health. The V gene is TRBV7-8, the J gene TRBJ1-5; D is unclear. The CDR3 loop is CASSLGHKNQPQHF. The CDR3 bases are TGTGCCAGCAGCTTAGGTCACAAGAATCAGCCCCAGCATTTT.